Shown below are 22 T cell receptor beta chains from a single sample sequenced in a study of blood T cell repertoires in COVID-19. Method: immunoSEQ multiplex PCR; TCRdb's copy keeps in-frame clones and lacks some. Of 200,000 to 250,000 clones in the sample, 90% were seen once. Sequenced sample: peripheral blood. The receptors derive from a man aged 25-40 years with COVID-19, enrolled during active disease.

V usage is TRBV7-9 and J usage is TRBJ2-2; 8 nucleotides agree with TRBD2. V was pared by 0 bases and J by 6 bases, with 3 bases of the junction left unmatched. This CDR3 contains 15 residues. The germline CDR1 and CDR2 sequences are SEHNR and FQNEAQ (reference sequence). This CDR3 is CASSLAAGGPGELFF. CDR3 in DNA: TGTGCCAGCAGCTTAGCGGCGGGAGGACCCGGGGAGCTGTTTTTT.

The chain is built from TRBV29-1 and TRBJ1-1; D uncertain. In germline, CDR1 is SQVTM, CDR2 ANQGSEA. V lost 1 base to trimming and J lost 11 bases, with 11 bases between them. The CDR3 totals 11 residues. CDR3 nucleotides: TGCAGCGTTGAAGTATCAACCGAGGCTTTCTTT. This encodes CSVEVSTEAFF.

This clone was observed a single time. This sequence joins TRBV6-2 or TRBV6-3 and TRBJ2-7; 8 nucleotides line up with TRBD1. CDR3 length: 18 amino acids. Per the germline V gene, CDR1 is MNHEY and CDR2 is SVGEGT. J gave up 3 bases and V 3 bases, and 16 bases lay outside the gene matches. CDR3 protein: CASSYPGGVRHGIYEQYF. CDR3 bases: TGTGCCAGCAGTTATCCAGGGGGCGTTCGACATGGTATCTACGAGCAGTACTTC.

The chain couples TRBV7-2 to TRBJ1-1, with TRBD1 matching 7 bases. The J segment lost 2 bases and the V segment lost 5 bases, leaving 8 bases of the junction unmatched. The CDR3 spans 15 residues. Looked up from germline, CDR1 is SGHTA and CDR2 is FQGNSA. The chain's CDR3 is CASSRAGTDNTEAFF. The CDR3 DNA reads as TGTGCCAGCAGCCGGGCCGGGACAGATAACACTGAAGCTTTCTTT.

This rearrangement joins TRBV10-3 to TRBJ1-1, with D maybe TRBD1 (6 bases). V was shortened by 6 bases and J by 1 base, with 9 bases between the two germline ends. The CDR3 loop spans 13 amino acids. Germline V gene sequence: CDR1 ENHRY, CDR2 SYGVKD. CDR3: CAIRGAENTEAFF. For the CDR3, the DNA is TGTGCCATCAGGGGGGCAGAGAACACTGAAGCTTTCTTT.

This chain links TRBV4-3 with TRBJ1-3, with D perhaps TRBD1 (5 bases). The CDR3 sequence is 16 residues long. The germline V and J ends were trimmed by 6 bases and 0 bases, with 15 bases remaining between them. CDR1 and CDR2 (germline): LGHNA, YSLEER. In DNA, the CDR3 is TGCGCCAGCAGAGATGTGACAGCCTCCTCTGGAAACACCATATATTTT. This translates into CASRDVTASSGNTIYF.

V usage is TRBV10-3 and J usage is TRBJ2-7; maybe TRBD1 (6 bases). CDR3 length: 14 residues. Germline V CDR1 and CDR2: ENHRY, SYGVKD. V gave up 7 bases and J gave up 6 bases, with 19 bases separating them. The CDR3 region is CAINPQGPGREQYF. CDR3 DNA sequence: TGTGCCATCAATCCACAGGGCCCGGGGCGCGAGCAGTACTTC.

The V call is TRBV5-1, the J call TRBJ2-2; D is perhaps TRBD1 (6 bases). Trimming cost V 3 bases and J 4 bases, with 10 bases left between them. Germline V lookup: CDR1 SGHRS, CDR2 YFSETQ. The CDR3 has 14 amino acids. DNA for the CDR3: TGCGCCAGCAGCTATACAGGGATCACCGGGGAGCTGTTTTTT. Amino acids: CASSYTGITGELFF.

The chain carries TRBV20-1 and TRBJ1-5, with D hard to call. V lost 3 bases, J lost 1 base, and 10 bases lay in between. The CDR3 totals 14 residues. Germline loops: CDR1 DFQATT, CDR2 SNEGSKA (reference sequence). CDR3 DNA sequence: TGCAGTGCTAGTTCGGGGAGGAGCAATCAGCCCCAGCATTTT. The encoded protein is CSASSGRSNQPQHF.

The V and J genes are TRBV14 and TRBJ1-3, with 8 bases lining up with TRBD1. Germline CDR1 and CDR2: SGHDN and FVKESK. The CDR3 runs to 16 residues. Unmatched junction bases numbered 8, after V lost 4 bases and J lost 3 bases. The CDR3, as DNA: TGTGCCAGCAGCCCTCTCGGACAGGGAGGTGGAAACACCATATATTTT. The encoded protein is CASSPLGQGGGNTIYF.

V and J are TRBV25-1 and TRBJ2-7; possible D gene TRBD2, 5 bases. There are 14 residues in the CDR3. Trimming cost V 2 bases and J 3 bases, with 11 bases left between them. The germline V gene encodes CDR1 MGHDK and CDR2 SYGVNS. As DNA, the CDR3 is TGTGCCAGCAGTGAAGGAGCGGCCGACTACGAGCAGTACTTC. Its translation: CASSEGAADYEQYF.

The rearrangement joins TRBV7-2 to TRBJ2-1; 9 bases line up with TRBD1. The J segment lost 7 bases and the V segment lost 0 bases, leaving 7 bases of the junction unmatched. This CDR3 has 16 residues. The germline CDR1 and CDR2 sequences are SGHTA and FQGNSA. The CDR3 bases are TGTGCCAGCAGCTTAGCGGCACAGGGGGCTTTGAATGAGCAGTTCTTC. Translation gives CASSLAAQGALNEQFF.

This clone was picked up one time. The chain carries TRBV5-6 and TRBJ2-1; 8 bases are shared with TRBD2. The CDR3 has 14 amino acids. CDR1 and CDR2 from the germline V gene are SGHDT and YYEEEE. V trimming: 4 bases; J trimming: 3 bases; junction bases outside the gene matches: 3. CDR3 bases: TGTGCCAGCAGCCCGCTAGCGGGCTACAATGAGCAGTTCTTC. Translating it yields CASSPLAGYNEQFF. Supplemented by reference TRBV5-6 and TRBJ2-1, the full variable domain reads DAGVTQSPTHLIKTRGQQVTLRCSPKSGHDTVSWYQQALGQGPQFIFQYYEEEERQRGNFPDRFSGHQFPNYSSELNVNALLLGDSALYLCASSPLAGYNEQFFGPGTRLTVL.

The chain employs TRBV7-9 and TRBJ2-2; maybe TRBD2 (7 bases). The CDR3 totals 16 residues. Deletions cut 1 base from V and 7 bases from J, with 16 bases between. Germline V gives CDR1 SEHNR, CDR2 FQNEAQ (reference sequence). CDR3 in DNA: TGTGCCAGCAGCTTAGTTCGGGGGGCGCATCACGGGGAGCTGTTTTTT. Translating it yields CASSLVRGAHHGELFF.

Comments on this clone: The junction does not match germline at one end; this may be a read error. The genes are TRBV5-1 and TRBJ2-4, with D possibly TRBD2 on 6 matching bases. The CDR3 covers 14 residues. Per germline, CDR1 SGHRS and CDR2 YFSETQ. CDR3 residues: CASSLGLAKNIQYF. CDR3 sequence (DNA): TGCGCCAGCAGTTTGGGACTAGCCAAAAACATTCAGTACTTC.

This clone showed up just once. Here the CDR3 DNA reads TGTGCCAGCAGCTTAGCCACGGGGAATGAAAAACTGTTTTTT. This translates into CASSLATGNEKLFF. This sequence joins TRBV7-9 and TRBJ1-4; D unclear. The V gene lost 0 bases and the J gene lost 5 bases, with 7 bases spanning the gap. From germline, CDR1 is SEHNR and CDR2 FQNEAQ (reference sequence). The CDR3 runs 14 residues.

The gene calls are TRBV28 and TRBJ1-2, with a tentative D call TRBD1 (5 bases). The germline V gene has CDR1 MDHEN and CDR2 SYDVKM. The CDR3 runs 16 residues. The germline V and J ends were trimmed by 6 bases and 6 bases, with 23 bases remaining between them. CDR3 sequence (DNA): TGTGCCAGCAGCTTCGTGTGGGGGGACTCGACCCATGGCTACACCTTC. This sequence encodes CASSFVWGDSTHGYTF.

The rearrangement uses TRBV27 and TRBJ1-5, with no clear D. V lost 3 bases and J 1 base, leaving 7 bases between the germline ends. CDR1 MNHEY and CDR2 SMNVEV come from the germline V gene (reference sequence). The CDR3 is made up of 14 amino acids. The CDR3 sequence: CASSLSVSNQPQHF. For the CDR3, the DNA is TGTGCCAGCAGTTTGTCCGTGAGCAATCAGCCCCAGCATTTT.

For this clone: The junction departs from germline at one end; a sequencing error may be responsible. V usage is TRBV9 and J usage is TRBJ2-2, with a possible D match to TRBD2 (6 bases). There are 14 residues in the CDR3. Per germline, CDR1 SGDLS and CDR2 YYNGEE. CDR3 nucleotides: TGTGCTAGCAGGGAGGACCCGAACACCGGGGAGCTGTTTTTT. As protein: CASREDPNTGELFF.

This rearrangement joins TRBV6-6 to TRBJ1-3; no clear D gene. V was shortened by 0 bases and J by 4 bases, with 13 bases between the two germline ends. In germline, CDR1 is MNHNY, CDR2 SVGAGI (reference sequence). The CDR3 consists of 16 residues. The CDR3 protein is CASSYSTASGGNTIYF. The CDR3 DNA reads as TGTGCCAGCAGTTACTCGACGGCATCGGGGGGAAACACCATATATTTT.

In its sample, this clone was seen a few times. The chain has TRBV29-1 and TRBJ2-7; the D gene is possibly TRBD1 (5 bases). V gave up 2 bases and J gave up 4 bases, with 21 bases separating them. Germline values: CDR1 SQVTM, CDR2 ANQGSEA. This CDR3 is 16 amino acids long. This CDR3 is CSVELATRASGYEQYF. CDR3 DNA sequence: TGCAGCGTTGAACTTGCTACCAGGGCCTCTGGATACGAGCAGTACTTC.

This chain uses TRBV5-5 with TRBJ2-2, with D unclear. The germline V and J ends were trimmed by 4 bases and 0 bases, with 13 bases remaining between them. This CDR3 has 16 residues. The germline V gene has CDR1 SGHKS and CDR2 YYEKEE (reference sequence). The CDR3 reads CASSRNSLANTGELFF. The CDR3 nucleotides read TGTGCCAGCAGCCGTAACAGCCTCGCGAACACCGGGGAGCTGTTTTTT.